This T cell receptor (beta chain) was found in a study of T cell responses to AZD1222 COVID-19 vaccine. Across the study: Timing groups of about 4 and about 12 weeks for second doses were pooled. Study-wide results and limits: Vaccine-related CD4 TCRs covered spike, predominating at 160-218 and 743-854. Among the donors, most were white British and more were female, and clonal diversity was possibly underestimated. It was only after the peak T cell response that any repertoires were sampled.

As regards this clone: Its antigen is undetermined.

Assay used: immunoSEQ multiplex PCR; TCRdb lists only in-frame clones, some missing. The data show around 180,000 clones, with 85% to 95% seen just once and about 10% held by the top ten. The trim removed 6 bases at V and 2 bases at J, leaving 7 bases unmatched. This CDR3 has 15 amino acids. Germline V CDR1 and CDR2: MNHEY, SMNVEV (reference sequence). Sequencing used peripheral blood, obtained on day 0 of AZD1222 vaccination. This TCR was sampled from an adult in good health. This chain connects TRBV27 to TRBJ1-1; TRBD1 matches at 9 bases. The CDR3 spells CASSPQGAINTEAFF. The CDR3, as DNA: TGTGCCAGCAGCCCACAGGGGGCCATAAACACTGAAGCTTTCTTT.